A single sample is the source of the 8 T cell receptor beta chains below, sequenced in a study of cytomegalovirus exposure and HLA in healthy donors. 60 Vbeta and 13 Jbeta primers were used in PCR. Sequencing used immunoSEQ multiplex PCR; TCRdb keeps in-frame clones, though not all of them. This sample has 97,000 or so clones, with under 70% found just once. Sequenced input: PBMCs. Every receptor here comes from a man aged 50-59 years in good health and CMV-seronegative.

The chain recombines TRBV7-2 with TRBJ1-2, with D perhaps matching TRBD1 (6 bases). V was cut by 5 bases and J by 3 bases, with 10 bases left in between. The CDR3 extends over 13 amino acids. Germline V lookup: CDR1 SGHTA, CDR2 FQGNSA. DNA of the CDR3: TGTGCCAGCAGCCCCGGACAGTACTATGGCTACACCTTC. Its translation is CASSPGQYYGYTF.

The sample holds many counts of this clone. The chain carries TRBV6-6 and TRBJ2-2, with D tentatively TRBD1 (5 bases). The germline V and J ends were trimmed by 7 bases and 0 bases, with 12 bases remaining between them. Germline V gene data show CDR1 as MNHNY and CDR2 as SVGAGI (reference sequence). The length of the CDR3 is 15 residues. The CDR3 loop reads CASNVRAANTGELFF. As DNA, the CDR3 is TGTGCCAGCAACGTCAGGGCGGCGAACACCGGGGAGCTGTTTTTT.

V gene TRBV11-3 combines with J gene TRBJ2-7, with TRBD1 matching 8 bases. Per germline, CDR1 SGHNT and CDR2 YENEEA. CDR3 length: 16 residues. V was pared by 5 bases and J by 5 bases, with 14 bases of the junction left unmatched. The DNA for the CDR3 is TGTGCCAGCAGCGGCCGACCAATACAGGGGGGCCACGAGCAGTACTTC. Translating gives CASSGRPIQGGHEQYF.

V usage is TRBV28 and J usage is TRBJ2-5, with 8 bases lining up with TRBD2. The J call may be faulty, since TRBJ2-7 better matches the DNA end. CDR3 length equals 15 residues. Germline V gene sequence: CDR1 MDHEN, CDR2 SYDVKM. The CDR3: CASSSHSGSSYEQYF. Written as DNA, the CDR3 is TGTGCCAGCAGTTCTCACAGCGGGAGCTCCTACGAGCAGTACTTC.

V usage is TRBV18 and J usage is TRBJ1-5; 9 nucleotides align to TRBD1. Germline CDR1 is KGHSH and CDR2 is LQKENI. V was pared by 5 bases and J by 2 bases, with 4 bases of the junction left unmatched. This CDR3 has 15 amino acids. This chain's CDR3 is CASSSGQGGNQPQHF. Written as DNA, the CDR3 is TGTGCCAGCTCATCGGGACAGGGAGGCAATCAGCCCCAGCATTTT.

The chain joins TRBV19 to TRBJ2-1; the match to TRBD1 covers 7 bases. Germline V gene sequence: CDR1 LNHDA, CDR2 SQIVND (reference sequence). After removal of 7 bases from V and 0 bases from J, the junction contained 6 bases not matched to a gene. The CDR3 is 15 residues long. CDR3 nucleotides: TGTGCCAGTACCCCGGGACAGAGCTCCTACAATGAGCAGTTCTTC. This sequence encodes CASTPGQSSYNEQFF.

The chain links TRBV7-9 to TRBJ1-4, with 7 bases identical to TRBD1. Per germline, CDR1 SEHNR and CDR2 FQNEAQ (reference sequence). V trimming: 3 bases; J trimming: 5 bases; junction bases outside the gene matches: 6. This CDR3 has 15 residues. CDR3 DNA sequence: TGTGCCAGCAGCTTTGTGGGACAGAAAAATGAAAAACTGTTTTTT. It specifies CASSFVGQKNEKLFF.

The chain carries TRBV10-2 and TRBJ1-1; 8 bases fit TRBD1. V lost 6 bases, J lost 3 bases, and 3 bases stayed unmatched. This CDR3 is 13 amino acids long. From germline, CDR1 is WSHSY and CDR2 SAAADI. The DNA of the CDR3 is TGCGCCAGCAGACTGGGACAGGACACTGAAGCTTTCTTT. It specifies CASRLGQDTEAFF.